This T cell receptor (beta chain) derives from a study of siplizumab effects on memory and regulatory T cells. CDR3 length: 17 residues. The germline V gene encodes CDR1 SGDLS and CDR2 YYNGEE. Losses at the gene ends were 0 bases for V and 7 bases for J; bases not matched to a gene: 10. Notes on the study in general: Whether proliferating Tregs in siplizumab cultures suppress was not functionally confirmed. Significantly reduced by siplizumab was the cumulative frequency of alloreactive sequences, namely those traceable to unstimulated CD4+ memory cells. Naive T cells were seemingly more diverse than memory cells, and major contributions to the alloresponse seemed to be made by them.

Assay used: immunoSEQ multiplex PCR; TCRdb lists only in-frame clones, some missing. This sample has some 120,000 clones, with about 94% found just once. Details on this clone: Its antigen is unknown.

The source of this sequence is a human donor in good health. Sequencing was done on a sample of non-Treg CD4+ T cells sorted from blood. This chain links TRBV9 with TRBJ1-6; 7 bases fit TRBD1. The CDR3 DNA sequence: TGTGCCAGCAGCGTAGAAGAGGGGGCGCATAGAAATTCACCCCTCCACTTT. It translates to CASSVEEGAHRNSPLHF.